One sample yielded the 12 T cell receptor beta chains listed below, sequenced in a study of CD8 T cells in Susac syndrome. The authors reverse transcribed 0.5 to 1 ug RNA with random hexamers. TCRdb reprocessed the immunoSEQ multiplex PCR reads with MiXCR, giving one entry per CDR3 protein. The table records around 77,000 distinct CDR3 sequences, 96% of them present only once. Sequencing was performed on CD4+ T cells from PBMCs. The receptors shown here come from a human donor with multiple sclerosis.

This chain joins TRBV20-1 and TRBJ2-5; 8 bases are shared with TRBD2. V lost 2 bases to trimming and J lost 4 bases; unmatched junction nucleotides: 0. Per germline, CDR1 DFQATT and CDR2 SNEGSKA (reference sequence). This CDR3 is built from 12 residues. The DNA for the CDR3 is TGCAGTGCTAGACGGGGGGGAGAGACCCAGTACTTC. Its translation: CSARRGGETQYF.

The J gene is TRBJ2-7, the V gene TRBV3-1; possibly TRBD2 for D (6 bases). CDR1 is LGHDT and CDR2 is YNNKEL in the germline V gene (reference sequence). V lost 2 bases and J 0 bases, leaving 8 bases between the germline ends. The CDR3 has 14 amino acids. The CDR3 sequence: CASSQHGSSYEQYF. DNA of the CDR3: TGTGCCAGCAGCCAACACGGGAGCTCCTACGAGCAGTACTTC.

The gene calls are TRBV7-2 and TRBJ2-4; D uncertain. Trimming removed 0 bases from V and 1 base from J, with 4 bases in between. This CDR3 is 14 amino acids long. CDR1 and CDR2 from the germline V gene are SGHTA and FQGNSA. CDR3 amino acids: CASSLAVAKNIQYF. CDR3 DNA sequence: TGTGCCAGCAGCTTAGCGGTTGCCAAAAACATTCAGTACTTC.

The genes are TRBV30 and TRBJ2-1, with TRBD1 matching 7 bases. V dropped 4 bases and J dropped 0; count of bases not matched to a gene: 15. CDR1 and CDR2 from the germline V gene are GTSNPN and SVGIG (reference sequence). The CDR3 sequence is 18 residues long. For the CDR3, the DNA is TGTGCCTGGACGGGTGCCGGGACAGTAATTAGCTCCTACAATGAGCAGTTCTTC. Translation: CAWTGAGTVISSYNEQFF.

This chain connects TRBV7-8 to TRBJ2-1; 14 nucleotides align to TRBD2. The CDR3 sequence is 17 residues long. V shed 5 bases and J 7 bases; nucleotides not matched to a gene: 10. Germline V gene sequence: CDR1 SGHVS, CDR2 FQNEAQ. The CDR3 DNA sequence: TGTGCCAGCAGCCCCCGTCCCGGGACTAGCGGGGGAAATGAGCAGTTCTTC. Amino acid sequence: CASSPRPGTSGGNEQFF. Variable domain in full (rest from reference TRBV7-8 and TRBJ2-1): GAGVSQSPRYKVAKRGQDVALRCDPISGHVSLFWYQQALGQGPEFLTYFQNEAQLDKSGLPSDRFFAERPEGSVSTLKIQRTQQEDSAVYLCASSPRPGTSGGNEQFFGPGTRLTVL.

V usage is TRBV2 and J usage is TRBJ2-7; D call uncertain. Germline CDR1 SNHLY, CDR2 FYNNEI. V was trimmed by 3 bases and J by 1 base, leaving 7 bases between them. The CDR3 contains 13 residues. This CDR3 is CASSEPRSYEQYF. CDR3 nucleotides: TGTGCCAGCAGTGAGCCCCGTTCCTACGAGCAGTACTTC.

This chain joins TRBV11-2 and TRBJ2-1, with 8 bases matching TRBD2. The CDR3 has 16 residues. V shed 0 bases, J shed 1 base, and the junction held 2 bases outside the gene matches. Germline lookup yields CDR1 SGHAT and CDR2 FQNNGV. DNA for the CDR3: TGTGCCAGCAGCTTAGAACTAGCGGTGTCCTACAATGAGCAGTTCTTC. It encodes CASSLELAVSYNEQFF.

This clonotype was found once. The chain carries TRBV3-1 and TRBJ2-5, with D possibly matching TRBD2 (7 bases). CDR3 length: 14 amino acids. V lost 3 bases and J lost 5, with 13 bases in between. CDR1 and CDR2 (germline): LGHDT, YNNKEL (reference sequence). The chain's CDR3 is CASSHRGAGETQYF. The CDR3 region has the DNA TGTGCCAGCAGCCATCGGGGGGCAGGGGAGACCCAGTACTTC.

The table lists this clonotype with a count of one. The chain employs TRBV12-3 or TRBV12-4 and TRBJ2-2, with TRBD2 as a possible D gene (5 bases). The CDR3 is 14 residues long. Trimming cost V 6 bases and J 1 base, with 9 bases left between them. CDR3 in DNA: TGTGCCAGCAGCCCCGGAGGGAACACCGGGGAGCTGTTTTTT. Its translation is CASSPGGNTGELFF.

The J gene is TRBJ2-2, the V gene TRBV5-1; D is possibly TRBD2 (6 bases). The CDR3 runs 13 residues. Trimming took 4 bases from V and 6 from J, leaving 10 bases between them. The germline gives CDR1 SGHRS, CDR2 YFSETQ. The CDR3 DNA reads as TGCGCCAGCAGCCCGACTAGAGCCGGGGAGCTGTTTTTT. Translating gives CASSPTRAGELFF.

The rearrangement uses TRBV5-1 and TRBJ1-1, with D possibly TRBD1 on 6 matching bases. V was trimmed by 5 bases and J by 3 bases, leaving 11 bases between them. From germline, CDR1 is SGHRS and CDR2 YFSETQ. The CDR3 loop spans 13 amino acids. CDR3 protein: CASSKKGDTEAFF. The CDR3 DNA follows: TGCGCCAGCAGTAAGAAGGGGGACACTGAAGCTTTCTTT.

The chain links TRBV5-4 to TRBJ2-5; D possibly uses TRBD1 or TRBD2 (5 bases each). V gave up 4 bases and J gave up 1 base, with 20 bases separating them. The germline gives CDR1 SGHNT, CDR2 YYREEE (reference sequence). The CDR3 extends over 17 amino acids. For the CDR3, the DNA is TGTGCCAGCAGCCCATCCCCGGGACGGCGGGCCCAAGAGACCCAGTACTTC. It specifies CASSPSPGRRAQETQYF.